The present T cell receptor beta chain was sequenced within a study of tumor-infiltrating lymphocytes in primary liver carcinoma. Study-level information: Tumor lesions were T1-T3 N0M0 and spanned roughly 4 to 10 cm. Whole-study findings and limits: Tumor samples exhibited a significantly greater top-250-clone fraction than blood samples (p = 0.039).

Germline DNA was extracted alongside blood RNA, which was obtained from unsorted whole blood. cDNA specific to TCR beta was made from about 0.45 ug of total RNA, with a constant-region primer employed for priming. It was through three nested multiplex PCR rounds of slightly modified ARM-PCR that TCR beta libraries arose. TCRdb independently ran MiXCR on the multiplex PCR reads; one entry per CDR3 protein. The sample includes approximately 320,000 distinct CDR3 sequences, around three fifths of them seen just once. This clonotype occurred a few times. Its specificity is unknown. This clone may be a read error of a much larger clone one base away. The specimen sequenced was peripheral blood. The receptor was derived from a young woman with primary liver carcinoma and hepatitis B virus infection.

The CDR3 DNA follows: TGTGCCAGCGGCTCCTCAACTTCCGGGGAGCTGTTTTTT. The encoded protein is CASGSSTSGELFF. The chain employs TRBV11-2 and TRBJ2-2; the D is unclear. In germline, CDR1 is SGHAT, CDR2 FQNNGV. The CDR3 covers 13 residues. V gave up 8 bases and J gave up 6 bases, with 13 bases separating them.